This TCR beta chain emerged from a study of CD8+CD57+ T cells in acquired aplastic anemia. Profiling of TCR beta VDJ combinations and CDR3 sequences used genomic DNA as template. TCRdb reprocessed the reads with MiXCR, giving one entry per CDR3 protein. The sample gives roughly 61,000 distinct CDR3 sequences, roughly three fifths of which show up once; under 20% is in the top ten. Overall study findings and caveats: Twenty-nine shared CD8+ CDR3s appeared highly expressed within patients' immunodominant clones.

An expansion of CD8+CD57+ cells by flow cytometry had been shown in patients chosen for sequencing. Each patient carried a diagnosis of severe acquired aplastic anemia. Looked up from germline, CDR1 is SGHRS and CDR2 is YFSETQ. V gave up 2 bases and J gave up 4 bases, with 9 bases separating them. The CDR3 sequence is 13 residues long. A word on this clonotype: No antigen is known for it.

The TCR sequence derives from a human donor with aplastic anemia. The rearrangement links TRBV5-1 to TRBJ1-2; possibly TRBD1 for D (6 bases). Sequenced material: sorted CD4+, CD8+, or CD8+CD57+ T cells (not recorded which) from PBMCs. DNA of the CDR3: TGCGCCAGCAGCTTCGACAGGACCTATGGCTACACCTTC. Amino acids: CASSFDRTYGYTF.